This T cell receptor beta chain derives from a study of T cell repertoires in cytomegalovirus infection. Study at large: Shared public TCR beta signatures pointed to both CMV infection and a matching HLA type. General study results and limits: Ex vivo, HLA-C-restricted CMV-specific TCR beta clonotypes prevailed over the rest of the response.

In regard to this clonotype: Antigen specificity is unknown.

A single record per CDR3 protein comes from TCRdb applying MiXCR to the reads. This repertoire shows a few hundred thousand distinct CDR3 sequences, almost 40% found once; its top ten account for about 46%. The sequence derives from a human donor in good health (CMV status not recorded). Some clones in this sample may be carry-over from other donors' samples. Sequenced material: cultured PBMCs, taken from culture after CMV antigen stimulation.

In DNA, the CDR3 is TGCAGTGCTAGCGTTCCCCTAGCGGGTCGAGACGAGCAGTACTTC. Translation gives CSASVPLAGRDEQYF. The chain uses TRBV20-1 and TRBJ2-7; 8 nucleotides match TRBD2. Trimming cost V 3 bases and J 5 bases; bases outside gene matches: 12. Germline V gene sequence: CDR1 DFQATT, CDR2 SNEGSKA (reference sequence). This CDR3 spans 15 amino acids.